Below, 25 T cell receptor beta chains from the same sample are listed, as sequenced in a study of T-cell memory formation after mild COVID-19. TCRdb ran MiXCR on the 5' RACE reads and lists one entry per CDR3 protein. The sample shows 350,000 to 400,000 distinct CDR3 sequences, 20% to 25% of them seen only once. Sequencing input: PBMCs or a T cell subset sorted from them (not recorded which). The receptors were sampled from an adult woman who had mild COVID-19 (a few samples of this study predate the infection). Cell type and time point are not known.

V usage is TRBV29-1 and J usage is TRBJ2-1; D ambiguous. CDR3 length equals 12 residues. Germline V lookup: CDR1 SQVTM, CDR2 ANQGSEA. Trimming shortened V by 7 bases and J by 4 bases, and 11 bases separated the two germline ends. The CDR3 DNA reads as TGCAGCGCTAGACCTTCTTACAATGAGCAGTTCTTC. Translating it yields CSARPSYNEQFF.

The rearrangement joins TRBV13 to TRBJ1-5; D call uncertain. The CDR3 is 15 residues long. V lost 2 bases and J lost 4, with 12 bases in between. CDR1 PRHDT and CDR2 FYEKMQ come from the germline V gene (reference sequence). CDR3 residues: CASSLSTLQNQPQHF. In nucleotides, the CDR3 is TGTGCCAGCAGCTTATCCACCCTGCAAAATCAGCCCCAGCATTTT.

This clonotype has only a few counts. The chain is built from TRBV5-1 and TRBJ2-3; no clear D. V gave up 7 bases and J gave up 5 bases, with 17 bases separating them. The CDR3 is made up of 14 amino acids. The V gene's germline CDR1 is SGHRS and CDR2 YFSETQ. The CDR3 spells CASREGDPGDTQYF. The DNA of the CDR3 is TGCGCCAGCCGAGAAGGCGACCCAGGAGATACGCAGTATTTT.

This clonotype showed up just a few times. The J gene is TRBJ2-3, the V gene TRBV5-1; 7 nucleotides match TRBD1. This CDR3 contains 16 residues. Germline V CDR1 and CDR2: SGHRS, YFSETQ. V gave up 4 bases and J gave up 0 bases; unmatched junction bases: 8. CDR3 sequence: CASSPDPGGSTDTQYF. CDR3 DNA: TGCGCCAGCAGCCCGGACCCAGGGGGTAGCACAGATACGCAGTATTTT.

This clonotype was found a few times. V and J are TRBV4-2 and TRBJ1-2; D is unresolved. The CDR3 loop spans 15 amino acids. V lost 0 bases and J 2 bases, leaving 10 bases between the germline ends. Germline loops: CDR1 LGHNA, CDR2 YNFKEQ. In DNA, the CDR3 is TGTGCCAGCAGCCAAGAACCGCAGCCGAACTATGGCTACACCTTC. Translation gives CASSQEPQPNYGYTF.

This clonotype was seen many times. The chain recombines TRBV12-3 or TRBV12-4 with TRBJ2-2, with D uncertain. This CDR3 has 15 amino acids. Trimming left V 10 bases short and J 1 base short, with 16 bases between. The CDR3 DNA sequence: TGTGCCACAAGAGGCAGAGGATGGAACACCGGGGAGCTGTTTTTT. Its protein is CATRGRGWNTGELFF.

This clonotype turned up a few times. The genes are TRBV5-6 and TRBJ2-5; D is unresolved. Germline-derived CDR1 and CDR2 are SGHDT and YYEEEE. The CDR3 runs to 15 residues. Trimming shortened V by 0 bases and J by 0 bases, and 9 bases separated the two germline ends. The CDR3 DNA reads as TGTGCCAGCAGCTTGGGGGCGGTGTACCAAGAGACCCAGTACTTC. This codes for CASSLGAVYQETQYF.

In this sample, this clonotype turned up a few times. The J gene is TRBJ2-7, the V gene TRBV5-1, with D perhaps matching TRBD1 (6 bases). The CDR3 runs 12 residues. CDR1 SGHRS and CDR2 YFSETQ come from the germline V gene. Trimming took off 5 bases at V and 4 bases at J, with 10 bases between the two ends. This CDR3 is CASRSDRYEQYF. The CDR3 DNA reads TGCGCCAGCAGGTCCGACAGGTACGAGCAGTACTTC.

This clonotype was detected a few times. The DNA for the CDR3 is TGTGCCAGCAGGGACGACATGGTGGAAGACTATGGCTACACCTTC. This translates into CASRDDMVEDYGYTF. V and J are TRBV12-3 or TRBV12-4 and TRBJ1-2; D not resolved. The ends were cut back, 6 bases at V and 3 bases at J, with 17 bases in the middle. The CDR3 consists of 15 residues.

This clonotype has more than one count but fewer than ten. The chain employs TRBV5-6 and TRBJ2-7; 8 positions match TRBD1. V was pared by 7 bases and J by 0 bases, with 9 bases of the junction left unmatched. From germline, CDR1 is SGHDT and CDR2 YYEEEE. The CDR3 runs 15 residues. The CDR3 sequence is CASSPTDRDSYEQYF. Here the CDR3 DNA reads TGTGCCAGCTCTCCAACGGACAGGGACTCCTACGAGCAGTACTTC. Together with reference TRBV5-6 and TRBJ2-7, the CDR3 gives the full variable domain: DAGVTQSPTHLIKTRGQQVTLRCSPKSGHDTVSWYQQALGQGPQFIFQYYEEEERQRGNFPDRFSGHQFPNYSSELNVNALLLGDSALYLCASSPTDRDSYEQYFGPGTRLTVT.

The chain uses TRBV3-1 and TRBJ2-7; 7 bases map to TRBD1. The CDR3 runs to 18 residues. The V gene's germline CDR1 is LGHDT and CDR2 YNNKEL (reference sequence). J was trimmed by 1 base and V by 4 bases; bases with no gene match: 16. This CDR3 reads CASSPPGRGTPSSYEQYF. The DNA for the CDR3 is TGTGCCAGCAGCCCCCCGGGCAGGGGGACCCCCTCTTCCTACGAGCAGTACTTC.

The gene calls are TRBV19 and TRBJ1-2; TRBD1 agrees at 7 bases. CDR3 length equals 14 residues. Germline V gene lookup returns CDR1 LNHDA and CDR2 SQIVND (reference sequence). With V trimmed by 7 bases and J by 5 bases, 10 bases remained unmatched. CDR3 sequence: CASKHRTGRYGYTF. The CDR3 nucleotides are TGTGCCAGTAAACATAGGACAGGCCGTTATGGCTACACCTTC.

This clonotype was counted a few times. One end of the junction is discordant with germline, which a read error may explain. The rearrangement uses TRBV9 and TRBJ1-1; possibly TRBD1 for D (5 bases). This CDR3 is built from 13 residues. Germline V gene sequence: CDR1 SGDLS, CDR2 YYNGEE. CDR3 coding DNA: TGTGCCAGCAGCGCGGAAAATGAGGAGGGGACCTGCTTT. Translated, it gives CASSAENEEGTCF.

The rearrangement uses TRBV27 and TRBJ2-6; D is perhaps TRBD1 (7 bases). The CDR3 is 17 amino acids. CDR1 and CDR2 (germline): MNHEY, SMNVEV (reference sequence). V dropped 8 bases and J dropped 1 base, with 18 bases sitting between them. The CDR3 DNA sequence: TGTGCCAGCTCGCGACAGGGAGGATTATCTGGGGCCAACGTCCTGACTTTC. Translation gives CASSRQGGLSGANVLTF.

The V gene is TRBV7-3, the J gene TRBJ2-1; D unclear. Trimming shortened V by 2 bases and J by 9 bases, and 8 bases separated the two germline ends. The germline V gene encodes CDR1 SGHTA and CDR2 FQGTGA. This CDR3 is built from 12 residues. The CDR3 reads CASSLVFGEQFF. CDR3 DNA sequence: TGTGCCAGCAGCTTAGTTTTCGGTGAGCAGTTCTTC.

This clonotype was seen a handful of times. V gene TRBV5-1 combines with J gene TRBJ2-2; no firm D call. The germline V gene has CDR1 SGHRS and CDR2 YFSETQ. V lost 6 bases and J lost 1, with 16 bases in between. The CDR3 is made up of 16 amino acids. The CDR3 DNA reads as TGCGCCAGCATTAATCAAGCCAATGTGAACACCGGGGAGCTGTTTTTT. Protein sequence: CASINQANVNTGELFF.

This clonotype showed up just once. The CDR3 region has the DNA TGCAGTGCTTCCGATTCCCCTGGGAAACTGTTTTTT. Its protein product is CSASDSPGKLFF. This chain uses TRBV20-1 with TRBJ1-4; the D is unclear. Germline V gene data show CDR1 as DFQATT and CDR2 as SNEGSKA (reference sequence). This CDR3 is built from 12 residues. V lost 5 bases and J 11 bases, leaving 15 bases between the germline ends.

This clonotype was counted between two and nine times. V usage is TRBV19 and J usage is TRBJ2-1; possibly TRBD2 for D (6 bases). Per germline, CDR1 LNHDA and CDR2 SQIVND (reference sequence). Trimming shortened V by 5 bases and J by 8 bases, and 16 bases separated the two germline ends. CDR3 length equals 14 residues. The CDR3 DNA sequence: TGTGCCAGTAGTTTTCGGGGGAGCTCGGATGAGCAGTTCTTC. This encodes CASSFRGSSDEQFF.

About this clonotype: A read error is likely, as this CDR3 ends without the conserved phenylalanine or tryptophan. Because the CDR3's place on the DNA is in doubt, the DNA is left out and the CDR3 is given as listed by TCRdb. CDR3 protein: CASSEQALTATV. The chain joins TRBV6-1 to TRBJ1-1; whether TRBD1, the table's D call, matches the DNA was not checked. The CDR3 is 12 residues long, ends included. Germline V gene data show CDR1 as MNHNS and CDR2 as SASEGT.

This chain connects TRBV11-2 to TRBJ2-5, with 8 nucleotides matching TRBD1. V shed 3 bases and J 9 bases; nucleotides not matched to a gene: 6. This CDR3 is built from 13 residues. Germline CDR1 is SGHAT and CDR2 is FQNNGV. CDR3 in DNA: TGTGCCAGCAGCTTGGGCGGACAGGGCCCCCAGTACTTC. It is translated as CASSLGGQGPQYF.

This clonotype appeared a few times. V gene TRBV9 combines with J gene TRBJ2-1; TRBD2 agrees at 8 bases. Germline CDR1 and CDR2: SGDLS and YYNGEE. This CDR3 region has 20 residues. V lost 0 bases to trimming and J lost 2 bases; unmatched junction nucleotides: 16. Written as DNA, the CDR3 is TGTGCCAGCAGCGTAGTAGTAGCCCCTCGGGGTAGCGGGGCCTACAATGAGCAGTTCTTC. It yields the protein CASSVVVAPRGSGAYNEQFF.

This chain joins TRBV4-1 and TRBJ2-5, with TRBD2 matching 8 bases. The CDR3 consists of 15 residues. CDR1 and CDR2 from the germline V gene are MGHRA and YSYEKL. The V gene end was trimmed by 1 base and the J gene end by 1 base; junction bases not matched to a gene: 2. CDR3 in amino acids: CASSQVAGSQETQYF. As DNA, the CDR3 is TGCGCCAGCAGCCAAGTAGCGGGGAGCCAAGAGACCCAGTACTTC.

Regarding this clonotype: The CDR3 does not close with the conserved phenylalanine or tryptophan, likely indicating a read error. The chain has TRBV7-2 and TRBJ2-5; a weak D match, TRBD2 (6 bases). V shed 0 bases and J shed 4 bases, with 9 bases lying between them. From germline, CDR1 is SGHTA and CDR2 FQGNSA. CDR3 length: 14 residues. The CDR3 region is CASSLAGGGETQYY. CDR3 sequence (DNA): TGTGCCAGCAGCTTAGCGGGAGGCGGAGAGACCCAGTACTAC.

This clonotype turned up a few times. The chain is built from TRBV5-1 and TRBJ1-1, with a weak D call TRBD1 (5 bases). CDR3 length: 12 residues. The germline V gene encodes CDR1 SGHRS and CDR2 YFSETQ. V lost 2 bases, J lost 8 bases, and 10 bases lay in between. The CDR3 DNA reads TGCGCCAGCAGCTTCAGGGCTGACGAAGCTTTCTTT. Translated: CASSFRADEAFF. Full variable domain (rest looked up from reference TRBV5-1 and TRBJ1-1): KAGVTQTPRYLIKTRGQQVTLSCSPISGHRSVSWYQQTPGQGLQFLFEYFSETQRNKGNFPGRFSGRQFSNSRSEMNVSTLELGDSALYLCASSFRADEAFFGQGTRLTVV.

The chain carries TRBV5-6 and TRBJ1-1, with TRBD1 identical over 9 bases. J gave up 9 bases and V 0 bases, and 3 bases lay outside the gene matches. Germline-derived CDR1 and CDR2 are SGHDT and YYEEEE. The CDR3 covers 13 residues. CDR3 sequence reads: CASSLAGQGKAFF. The DNA for the CDR3 is TGTGCCAGCAGCTTGGCCGGACAGGGGAAAGCTTTCTTT.